The rows below give T cell receptor beta chains drawn from one sample of a study of T cell responses to AZD1222 COVID-19 vaccine. The protocol was immunoSEQ multiplex PCR, while the TCRdb copy is restricted to in-frame clones and leaves out a portion. The sample contains 200,000 or so clones, 85% to 95% of which appear only once. The material was peripheral blood, obtained 28 days after the second AZD1222 dose. Receptors were obtained from an adult who received the AZD1222 COVID-19 vaccine. The CDR3 runs from the conserved cysteine through the conserved F or W. A D gene is named only where the DNA matches it firmly. Only part of the rows carry a size: once, few, many, or a class if the clone is expanded.

>TRBV19|-|TRBJ1-1|-
TGTGCCAGTAGGGATCTTACTACCCGGGCTTTCTTT
CASRDLTTRAFF
>TRBV5-5|TRBD1|TRBJ2-1|-
TGTGCCAGCACCCTAACAGGGGGCGGCACCTCGCTATACAATGAGCAGTTCTTC
CASTLTGGGTSLYNEQFF
>TRBV5-4|TRBD2|TRBJ2-1|-
TGTGCCAGCAGCCTTAGCGGGGGGGCCAATGAGCAGTTCTTC
CASSLSGGANEQFF
>TRBV5-6|TRBD1|TRBJ1-1|-
TGTGCCAGCAGCTTGACAGGGGTTGCTGAAGCTTTCTTT
CASSLTGVAEAFF
>TRBV6-1|-|TRBJ2-1|-
TGTGCCAGCAGTGAATATCGACTTGCGGACTACAATGAGCAGTTCTTC
CASSEYRLADYNEQFF
>TRBV6-4|-|TRBJ1-1|-
TGTGCCAGCAGTGTGAGCTCGGGGAACACTGAAGCTTTCTTT
CASSVSSGNTEAFF
>TRBV7-3|TRBD2|TRBJ2-3|-
TGTGCCAGCAGCCCCGGGACTAGGGGTGCAACGCAGTATTTT
CASSPGTRGATQYF
>TRBV5-8|TRBD2|TRBJ2-3|-
TGTGCCAGCAGCTTCGGGTGGAGTAAGGGGACTAGCGGAACAGATACGCAGTATTTT
CASSFGWSKGTSGTDTQYF
>TRBV4-3|TRBD1|TRBJ2-7|-
TGCGCCAGCAGCCAATTCCGGGACAGTTCCTACGAGCAGTACTTC
CASSQFRDSSYEQYF
>TRBV7-9|TRBD1|TRBJ1-2|-
TGTGCCAGCAGCTTAGTCCCAGGGGGGTATGGCTACACCTTC
CASSLVPGGYGYTF
>TRBV19|-|TRBJ2-7|-
TGTGCCAGTAGCCCCGGACACCAATACGAGCAGTACTTC
CASSPGHQYEQYF
>TRBV10-3|-|TRBJ1-3|-
TGTGCCATTACAGGGTATTCCGGAAACACCATATATTTT
CAITGYSGNTIYF
>TRBV7-3|TRBD2|TRBJ2-1|-
TGTGCCAGCAGCTTATATAGGGTGGGCGGGGTGGCTAGCGGAAACAATGAGCAGTTCTTC
CASSLYRVGGVASGNNEQFF
>TRBV28|-|TRBJ1-2|once
TGTGCCAGCAGTTTATGGGGGCAGGGTAACTATGGCTACACCTTC
CASSLWGQGNYGYTF
>TRBV2|-|TRBJ1-1|-
TGTGCCAGCAGTGAACAGGGACCGAACACTGAAGCTTTCTTT
CASSEQGPNTEAFF
>TRBV5-4|-|TRBJ2-5|-
TGTGCCAGCAGCTCACAGGGAGGCCTGGTAAAGACCCAGTACTTC
CASSSQGGLVKTQYF
>TRBV9|-|TRBJ1-6|once
TGTGCCAGCAGTGCTGGGAGTAATTCACCCCTCCACTTT
CASSAGSNSPLHF